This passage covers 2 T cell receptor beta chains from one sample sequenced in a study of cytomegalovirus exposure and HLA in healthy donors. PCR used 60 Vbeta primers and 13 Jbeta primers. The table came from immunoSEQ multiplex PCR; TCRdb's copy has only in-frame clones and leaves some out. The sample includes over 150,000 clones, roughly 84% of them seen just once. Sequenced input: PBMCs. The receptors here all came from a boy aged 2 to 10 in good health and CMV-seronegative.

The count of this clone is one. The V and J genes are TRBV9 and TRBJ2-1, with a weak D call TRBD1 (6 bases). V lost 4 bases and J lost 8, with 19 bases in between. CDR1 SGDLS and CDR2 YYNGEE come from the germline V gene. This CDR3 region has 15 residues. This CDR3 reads CASSFGQTPSDEQFF. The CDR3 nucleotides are TGTGCCAGCAGCTTCGGACAGACCCCCTCGGATGAGCAGTTCTTC. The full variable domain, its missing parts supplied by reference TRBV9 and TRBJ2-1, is DSGVTQTPKHLITATGQRVTLRCSPRSGDLSVYWYQQSLDQGLQFLIQYYNGEERAKGNILERFSAQQFPDLHSELNLSSLELGDSALYFCASSFGQTPSDEQFFGPGTRLTVL.

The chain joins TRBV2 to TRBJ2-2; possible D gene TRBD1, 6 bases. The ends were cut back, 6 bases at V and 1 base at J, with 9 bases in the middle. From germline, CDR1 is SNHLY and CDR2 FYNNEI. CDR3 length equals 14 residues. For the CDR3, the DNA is TGTGCCAGCAGAGCACAGGGGAACACCGGGGAGCTGTTTTTT. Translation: CASRAQGNTGELFF.